This TCR beta chain was found in a study of blood T cell repertoires in COVID-19. The CDR3 sequence is 13 residues long. The germline V gene has CDR1 MNHEY and CDR2 SVGEGT. Trimming stripped 6 bases from V and 3 bases from J, with 10 bases between. Here immunoSEQ multiplex PCR was the method, and the copy in TCRdb shows in-frame clones only, minus some. The sample includes roughly 340,000 clones, around nine tenths seen only once; the top ten take around 6.6%. The V gene is TRBV6-2 or TRBV6-3, the J gene TRBJ2-3; unclear D gene. Specimen: peripheral blood. This sequence originates from a woman between 65 and 79 years old with COVID-19, enrolled during active disease. CDR3: CASSPTVTDTQYF. The CDR3 nucleotides are TGTGCCAGCAGCCCCACTGTTACAGATACGCAGTATTTT.